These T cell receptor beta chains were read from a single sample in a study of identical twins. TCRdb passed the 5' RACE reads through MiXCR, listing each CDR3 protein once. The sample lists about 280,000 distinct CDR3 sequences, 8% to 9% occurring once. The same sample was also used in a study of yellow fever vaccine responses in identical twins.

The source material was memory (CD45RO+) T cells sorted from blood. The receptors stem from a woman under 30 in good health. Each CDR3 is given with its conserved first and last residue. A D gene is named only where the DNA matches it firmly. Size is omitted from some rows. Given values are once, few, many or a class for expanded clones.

DNA: TGTGCCAGCAGCTTAGCGCGGGGGGGGACGGATAATTCACCCCTCCACTTT
CDR3: CASSLARGGTDNSPLHF
size: many
V: TRBV7-6
J: TRBJ1-6
D: .

DNA: TGCAGCGCCAAAGGTGTTGGCCGCGCAGATACGCAGTATTTT
CDR3: CSAKGVGRADTQYF
size: many
V: TRBV29-1
J: TRBJ2-3
D: .

DNA: TGTGCCAGTACACAGGGGGCGTTCACTGAAGCTTTCTTT
CDR3: CASTQGAFTEAFF
size: many
V: TRBV12-3/TRBV12-4
J: TRBJ1-1
D: TRBD1

DNA: TGCGCCAGCAGCCTAGGGGTAAATACGAACACCGGGGAGCTGTTTTTT
CDR3: CASSLGVNTNTGELFF
size: .
V: TRBV5-1
J: TRBJ2-2
D: .

DNA: TGTGCCAGCTCACCCGGACAGCGGACGGAACGGGAGCTGTTTTTT
CDR3: CASSPGQRTERELFF
size: .
V: TRBV18
J: TRBJ2-2
D: .

DNA: TGCGCCAGCAGCGAGGGGGCGGGCAGGTACGAGCAGTACTTC
CDR3: CASSEGAGRYEQYF
size: .
V: TRBV5-1
J: TRBJ2-7
D: TRBD1

DNA: TGCAGCGTGGAGGACGGTAACAGCTCCTACAATGAGCAGTTCTTC
CDR3: CSVEDGNSSYNEQFF
size: .
V: TRBV29-1
J: TRBJ2-1
D: .

DNA: TGCAGTGCTAGAGATGGGGGCCAGGGGGACACCGGGGAGCTGTTTTTT
CDR3: CSARDGGQGDTGELFF
size: .
V: TRBV20-1
J: TRBJ2-2
D: TRBD1

DNA: TGTGCCATCAGTGCGGGGCGCCGGGGTCAGCCCCAGCATTTT
CDR3: CAISAGRRGQPQHF
size: many
V: TRBV10-3
J: TRBJ1-5
D: .

DNA: TGCGCCAGCAGCTTGAACGGAGCAAACACCGGGGAGCTGTTTTTT
CDR3: CASSLNGANTGELFF
size: many
V: TRBV5-1
J: TRBJ2-2
D: .

DNA: TGTGCCAGCAGCTTTACCGGACTAGCGGGAGTGGAAGAGCAGTTCTTC
CDR3: CASSFTGLAGVEEQFF
size: .
V: TRBV7-6
J: TRBJ2-1
D: TRBD2

DNA: TGTGCCAGCAGCCAAGGGGGATCACCCCTCCACTTT
CDR3: CASSQGGSPLHF
size: .
V: TRBV3-1
J: TRBJ1-6
D: .

DNA: TGTGCCAGCAAATTAGGGGACACTGAAGCTTTCTTT
CDR3: CASKLGDTEAFF
size: few
V: TRBV2
J: TRBJ1-1
D: .

DNA: TGCAGTGCTCCGGGACTAGCGGGGGGGCCGGGCACAGATACGCAGTATTTT
CDR3: CSAPGLAGGPGTDTQYF
size: few
V: TRBV20-1
J: TRBJ2-3
D: TRBD2

DNA: TGTGCCAGCGGGGGTGGGGTAAACATTCAGTACTTC
CDR3: CASGGGVNIQYF
size: many
V: TRBV2
J: TRBJ2-4
D: .

DNA: TGTGCCAGCAGCTTGGGCAGGGGGCACCAAGGTACTGAAGCTTTCTTT
CDR3: CASSLGRGHQGTEAFF
size: once
V: TRBV5-4
J: TRBJ1-1
D: TRBD1

DNA: TGCAGTGCTAGAGATCCCGGACAGGGCACCCTCTACGAGCAGTACTTC
CDR3: CSARDPGQGTLYEQYF
size: many
V: TRBV20-1
J: TRBJ2-7
D: TRBD1

DNA: TGTGCCAGCAGTGAATGGACAGGTTGGAGCGGGGAGCTGTTTTTT
CDR3: CASSEWTGWSGELFF
size: few
V: TRBV6-1
J: TRBJ2-2
D: TRBD1

DNA: TGTGCCAGCAGTCCTCCGGGGAGGGACGAGCAGTACTTC
CDR3: CASSPPGRDEQYF
size: .
V: TRBV6-2/TRBV6-3
J: TRBJ2-7
D: TRBD2

DNA: TGTGCCAGCGGGCAGGGGACGAACACCGGGGAGCTGTTTTTT
CDR3: CASGQGTNTGELFF
size: .
V: TRBV2
J: TRBJ2-2
D: .

DNA: TGTGCCACCAGCAGAGAGGGACAGCGGGGGGCCCAGTACTTC
CDR3: CATSREGQRGAQYF
size: .
V: TRBV15
J: TRBJ2-5
D: TRBD2

DNA: TGTGCCAGCAGTGGACAGAGAGACAATGAGCAGTTCTTC
CDR3: CASSGQRDNEQFF
size: many
V: TRBV25-1
J: TRBJ2-1
D: .

DNA: TGTGCCAGCAGTGAAGGGCTAACCCTCAAGCACGGGCAGTTCTTC
CDR3: CASSEGLTLKHGQFF
size: few
V: TRBV2
J: TRBJ2-1
D: .

DNA: TGCAGTGCTAGAGAGGGAGGGGGGACTCTCACAGATACGCAGTATTTT
CDR3: CSAREGGGTLTDTQYF
size: .
V: TRBV20-1
J: TRBJ2-3
D: .

DNA: TGTGCCAGCAGCCACTCAGGGCCTGATCAGCCCCAGCATTTT
CDR3: CASSHSGPDQPQHF
size: few
V: TRBV3-1
J: TRBJ1-5
D: .

DNA: TGCAGTGCTAGAGATCCAAAGGAGAGCCAGACCGGGGAGCTGTTTTTT
CDR3: CSARDPKESQTGELFF
size: .
V: TRBV20-1
J: TRBJ2-2
D: .

DNA: TGTGCCCTCAGTTTCGCCGTTTTGGGGGGAAGTGGCACAGATACGCAGTATTTT
CDR3: CALSFAVLGGSGTDTQYF
size: .
V: TRBV6-4
J: TRBJ2-3
D: .

DNA: TGCAGTGCTAGAGATTCCGGGACTAGCGGCTACAATGAGCAGTTCTTC
CDR3: CSARDSGTSGYNEQFF
size: many
V: TRBV20-1
J: TRBJ2-1
D: TRBD2

DNA: TGTGCCACCAGCAGAGATCTCCCAACTAGCGGGGGTTCTTTGGCCTACAATGAGCAGTTCTTC
CDR3: CATSRDLPTSGGSLAYNEQFF
size: .
V: TRBV15
J: TRBJ2-1
D: TRBD2

DNA: TGTGCCACCTCAGCAGGGTATGGCTACACCTTC
CDR3: CATSAGYGYTF
size: few
V: TRBV6-6
J: TRBJ1-2
D: .

DNA: TGTGCCAGTAGTATACCTCCGGTCGGGAGCACTGAAGCTTTCTTT
CDR3: CASSIPPVGSTEAFF
size: .
V: TRBV19
J: TRBJ1-1
D: .

DNA: TGCAGTGCGAAGACAGGGATGAACACTGAAGCTTTCTTT
CDR3: CSAKTGMNTEAFF
size: few
V: TRBV20-1
J: TRBJ1-1
D: TRBD1

DNA: TGTGCCAGCAGTGACAGGGGGCTCGCAGAGACCCAGTACTTC
CDR3: CASSDRGLAETQYF
size: .
V: TRBV6-1
J: TRBJ2-5
D: TRBD1